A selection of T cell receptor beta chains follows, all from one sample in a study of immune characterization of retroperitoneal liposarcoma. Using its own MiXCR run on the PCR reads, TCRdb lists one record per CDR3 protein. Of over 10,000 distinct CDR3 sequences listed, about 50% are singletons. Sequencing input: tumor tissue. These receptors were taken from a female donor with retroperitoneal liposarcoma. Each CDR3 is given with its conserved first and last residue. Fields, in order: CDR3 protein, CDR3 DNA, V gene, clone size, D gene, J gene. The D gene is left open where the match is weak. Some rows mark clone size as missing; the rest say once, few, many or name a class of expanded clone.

cdr3_aa: CASSLSGGSTDTQYF
cdr3_nt: TGCGCCAGCAGCCTCTCCGGGGGTAGCACAGATACGCAGTATTTT
v_call: TRBV4-1
clone_size: few
d_call: NA
j_call: TRBJ2-3

cdr3_aa: CASSQNPGPQYF
cdr3_nt: TGTGCCAGCAGCCAAAATCCGGGTCCCCAGTACTTC
v_call: TRBV7-6
clone_size: medium-sized
d_call: NA
j_call: TRBJ2-5

cdr3_aa: CASRVDRSVSNEQFF
cdr3_nt: TGTGCCAGCAGGGTGGACAGATCTGTTTCAAATGAGCAGTTCTTC
v_call: TRBV6-1
clone_size: medium-sized
d_call: NA
j_call: TRBJ2-1

cdr3_aa: CASSLRGYLSGTDTQYF
cdr3_nt: TGTGCCAGCAGTTTAAGAGGGTACCTCTCGGGCACAGATACGCAGTATTTT
v_call: TRBV12-3/TRBV12-4
clone_size: few
d_call: NA
j_call: TRBJ2-3

cdr3_aa: CASSVGSGFADTQYF
cdr3_nt: TGTGCCAGCAGCGTAGGGAGTGGGTTTGCAGATACGCAGTATTTT
v_call: TRBV7-2
clone_size: medium-sized
d_call: NA
j_call: TRBJ2-3

cdr3_aa: CATFESGQGVHEQFF
cdr3_nt: TGTGCCACCTTCGAATCGGGACAGGGGGTCCACGAGCAGTTCTTC
v_call: TRBV6-1
clone_size: medium-sized
d_call: TRBD1
j_call: TRBJ2-1

cdr3_aa: CASSSDRGNTIYF
cdr3_nt: TGTGCCAGCAGCTCGGACAGGGGAAACACCATATATTTT
v_call: TRBV7-2
clone_size: NA
d_call: TRBD1
j_call: TRBJ1-3

cdr3_aa: CASSQSKLGTGGLAPSIEQYF
cdr3_nt: TGTGCCAGCAGCCAAAGCAAGTTAGGGACAGGGGGACTAGCACCCTCAATTGAGCAGTACTTC
v_call: TRBV7-6
clone_size: NA
d_call: TRBD1
j_call: TRBJ2-5

cdr3_aa: CASTLTGGLSEQYF
cdr3_nt: TGTGCCAGCACCTTGACAGGGGGGTTGAGCGAGCAGTACTTC
v_call: TRBV12-3/TRBV12-4
clone_size: medium-sized
d_call: TRBD1
j_call: TRBJ2-7

cdr3_aa: CASSQGQGAQPQHF
cdr3_nt: TGTGCCAGCAGCCAGGGACAGGGGGCGCAGCCCCAGCATTTT
v_call: TRBV7-8
clone_size: few
d_call: TRBD1
j_call: TRBJ1-5

cdr3_aa: CASSTRDRANEQFF
cdr3_nt: TGTGCCAGCAGTACCCGGGACAGGGCCAATGAGCAGTTCTTC
v_call: TRBV6-6
clone_size: few
d_call: TRBD1
j_call: TRBJ2-1

cdr3_aa: CATAGGSSYEQYF
cdr3_nt: TGTGCCACCGCCGGGGGGAGCTCCTACGAGCAGTACTTC
v_call: TRBV6-1
clone_size: NA
d_call: TRBD2
j_call: TRBJ2-7

cdr3_aa: CASKRDTEAFF
cdr3_nt: TGTGCCAGCAAGCGGGACACTGAAGCTTTCTTT
v_call: TRBV6-1
clone_size: NA
d_call: NA
j_call: TRBJ1-1

cdr3_aa: CASSPWWGQVLTSSYEQFF
cdr3_nt: TGTGCCAGCAGCCCCTGGTGGGGACAGGTCCTTACAAGCTCCTACGAGCAGTTCTTC
v_call: TRBV11-3
clone_size: NA
d_call: TRBD1
j_call: TRBJ2-1

cdr3_aa: CASSFGTEYNEQFF
cdr3_nt: TGTGCCAGCAGCTTCGGGACAGAATACAATGAGCAGTTCTTC
v_call: TRBV7-2
clone_size: medium-sized
d_call: TRBD1
j_call: TRBJ2-1

cdr3_aa: CASSSSGQETQFF
cdr3_nt: TGTGCCAGCAGCTCTAGCGGGCAAGAGACCCAGTTCTTC
v_call: TRBV11-2
clone_size: NA
d_call: TRBD2
j_call: TRBJ2-1

cdr3_aa: CASSFHGSNTEAFF
cdr3_nt: TGTGCCAGCAGTTTCCACGGGTCGAACACTGAAGCTTTCTTT
v_call: TRBV6-9
clone_size: NA
d_call: NA
j_call: TRBJ1-1

cdr3_aa: CASSRGGGTDNQPQHF
cdr3_nt: TGTGCCAGCAGCCGAGGGGGCGGGACAGACAATCAGCCCCAGCATTTT
v_call: TRBV6-5
clone_size: NA
d_call: TRBD1
j_call: TRBJ1-5